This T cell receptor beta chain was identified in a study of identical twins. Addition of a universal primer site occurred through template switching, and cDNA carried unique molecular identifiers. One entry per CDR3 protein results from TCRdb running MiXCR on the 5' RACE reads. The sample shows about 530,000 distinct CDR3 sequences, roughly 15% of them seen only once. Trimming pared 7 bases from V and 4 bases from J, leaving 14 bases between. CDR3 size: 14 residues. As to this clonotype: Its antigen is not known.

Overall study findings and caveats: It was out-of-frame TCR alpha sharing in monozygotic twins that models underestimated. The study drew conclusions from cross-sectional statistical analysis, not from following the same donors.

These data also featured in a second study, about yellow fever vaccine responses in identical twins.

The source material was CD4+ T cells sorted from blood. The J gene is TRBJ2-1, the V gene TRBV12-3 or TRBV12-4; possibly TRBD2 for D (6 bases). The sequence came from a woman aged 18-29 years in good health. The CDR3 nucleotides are TGTGCCAGCATCCGGGACTCCCCGTACAATGAGCAGTTCTTC. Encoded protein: CASIRDSPYNEQFF.